Sequencing of this T cell receptor beta chain was carried out in a study of blood T cell repertoires in COVID-19. About the research overall: Samples came from the United States, Italy and Spain, spanning acute and convalescent COVID-19. T cells, B-cell-depleted T cells, or PBMCs provided the cDNA or gDNA that served as material.

Participant ages covered about 18 to 89 years across 24 US areas. Two negative PCRs, clearance, or symptom resolution had been documented for recovered Cohort 3 donors. V lost 6 bases, J lost 1 base, and 6 bases stayed unmatched. Germline assignment: CDR1 WNHNN and CDR2 SYGVQD (reference sequence). CDR3 length: 15 amino acids. The data were produced by immunoSEQ multiplex PCR, yet TCRdb's version contains in-frame clones alone and is incomplete. The table includes around 500,000 clones, approximately 86% detected once. Input material: PBMCs or T cells enriched from blood (not recorded which). The V and J genes are TRBV10-1 and TRBJ2-3; 8 nucleotides align to TRBD1. This sequence originates from an older woman who had recovered from COVID-19. The CDR3 coding sequence is TGCGCCAGCAGCTCCGGACAGGGTGGCACAGATACGCAGTATTTT. Translating it yields CASSSGQGGTDTQYF.